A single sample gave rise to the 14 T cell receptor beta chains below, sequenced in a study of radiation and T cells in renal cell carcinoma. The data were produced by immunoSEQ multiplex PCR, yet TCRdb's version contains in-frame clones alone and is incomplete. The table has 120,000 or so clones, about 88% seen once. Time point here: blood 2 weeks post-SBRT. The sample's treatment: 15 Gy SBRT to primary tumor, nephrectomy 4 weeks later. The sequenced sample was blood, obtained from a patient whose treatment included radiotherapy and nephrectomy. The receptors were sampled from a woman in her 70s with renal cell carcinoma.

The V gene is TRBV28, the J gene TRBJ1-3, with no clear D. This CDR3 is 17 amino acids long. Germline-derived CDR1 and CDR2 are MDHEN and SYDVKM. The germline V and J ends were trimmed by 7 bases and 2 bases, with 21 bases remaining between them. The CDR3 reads CASTPRAGRSPGNTIYF. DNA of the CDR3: TGTGCCAGCACCCCTAGGGCAGGACGGTCCCCTGGAAACACCATATATTTT.

Here the CDR3 reads CASTSRSLGNNSPLHF. The DNA of the CDR3 is TGTGCCAGCACCTCGAGGTCGCTCGGCAATAATTCACCCCTCCACTTT. The chain joins TRBV13 to TRBJ1-6; no definite D call. CDR1 is PRHDT, CDR2 FYEKMQ, per germline (reference sequence). The CDR3 is 16 residues long. The V and J ends lost 7 bases and 5 bases respectively, with 18 bases between them.

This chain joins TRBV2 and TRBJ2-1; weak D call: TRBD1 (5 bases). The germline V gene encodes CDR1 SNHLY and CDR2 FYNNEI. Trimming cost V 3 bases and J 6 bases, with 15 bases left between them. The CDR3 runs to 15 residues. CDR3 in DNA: TGTGCCAGCAGTGACCCCAGGGCCAAACTCAATGAGCAGTTCTTC. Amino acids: CASSDPRAKLNEQFF.

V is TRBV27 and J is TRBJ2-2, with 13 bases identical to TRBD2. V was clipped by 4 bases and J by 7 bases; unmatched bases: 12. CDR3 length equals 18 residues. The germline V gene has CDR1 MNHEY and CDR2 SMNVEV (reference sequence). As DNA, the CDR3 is TGTGCCAGCAGTTCGAACGCACTAGCGGGGGGGCCGAGCGGGGAGCTGTTTTTT. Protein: CASSSNALAGGPSGELFF.

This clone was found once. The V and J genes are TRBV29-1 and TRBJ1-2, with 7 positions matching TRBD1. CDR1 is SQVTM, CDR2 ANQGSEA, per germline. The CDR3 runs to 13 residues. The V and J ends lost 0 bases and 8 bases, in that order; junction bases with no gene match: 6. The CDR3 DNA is TGCAGCGTTGAAGAGCAGGGGGAGGGAGGCTACACCTTC. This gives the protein CSVEEQGEGGYTF.

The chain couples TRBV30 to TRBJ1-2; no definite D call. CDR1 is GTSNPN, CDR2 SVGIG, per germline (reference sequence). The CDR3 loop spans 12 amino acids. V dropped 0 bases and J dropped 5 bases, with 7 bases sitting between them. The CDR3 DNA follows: TGTGCCTGGAGTGTAGGTCCATATGGCTACACCTTC. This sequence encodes CAWSVGPYGYTF.

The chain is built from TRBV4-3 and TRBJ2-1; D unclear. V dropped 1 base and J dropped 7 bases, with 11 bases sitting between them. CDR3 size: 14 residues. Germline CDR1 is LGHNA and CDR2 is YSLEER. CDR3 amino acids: CASSQVVGMNEQFF. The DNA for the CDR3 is TGCGCCAGCAGCCAAGTGGTGGGGATGAATGAGCAGTTCTTC.

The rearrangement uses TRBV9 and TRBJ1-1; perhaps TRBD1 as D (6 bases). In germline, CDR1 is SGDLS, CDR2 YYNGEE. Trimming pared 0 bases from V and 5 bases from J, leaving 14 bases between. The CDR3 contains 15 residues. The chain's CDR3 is CASSVAQGKGTEAFF. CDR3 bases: TGTGCCAGCAGCGTAGCTCAGGGGAAGGGTACTGAAGCTTTCTTT.

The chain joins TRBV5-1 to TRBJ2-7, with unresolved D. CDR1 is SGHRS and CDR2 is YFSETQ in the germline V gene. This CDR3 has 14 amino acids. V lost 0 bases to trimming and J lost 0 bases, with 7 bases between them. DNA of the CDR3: TGCGCCAGCAGCTTGGACAGTACCTCCTACGAGCAGTACTTC. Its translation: CASSLDSTSYEQYF.

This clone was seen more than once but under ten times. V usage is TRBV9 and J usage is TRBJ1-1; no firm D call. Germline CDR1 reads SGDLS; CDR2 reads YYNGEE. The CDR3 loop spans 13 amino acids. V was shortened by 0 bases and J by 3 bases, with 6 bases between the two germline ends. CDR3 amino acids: CASSVDGDTEAFF. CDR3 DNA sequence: TGTGCCAGCAGCGTAGATGGGGACACTGAAGCTTTCTTT.

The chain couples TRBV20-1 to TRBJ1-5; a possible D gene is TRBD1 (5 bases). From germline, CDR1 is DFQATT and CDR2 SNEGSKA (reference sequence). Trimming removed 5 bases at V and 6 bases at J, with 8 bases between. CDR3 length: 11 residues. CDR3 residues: CSAGGGQPQHF. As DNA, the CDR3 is TGCAGTGCTGGGGGGGGTCAGCCCCAGCATTTT.

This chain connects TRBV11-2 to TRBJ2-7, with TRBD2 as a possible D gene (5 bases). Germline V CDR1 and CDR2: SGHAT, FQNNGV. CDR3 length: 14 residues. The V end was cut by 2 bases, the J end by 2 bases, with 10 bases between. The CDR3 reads CASSLLKRAYEQYF. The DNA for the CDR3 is TGTGCCAGCAGCTTATTGAAGAGGGCCTACGAGCAGTACTTC.

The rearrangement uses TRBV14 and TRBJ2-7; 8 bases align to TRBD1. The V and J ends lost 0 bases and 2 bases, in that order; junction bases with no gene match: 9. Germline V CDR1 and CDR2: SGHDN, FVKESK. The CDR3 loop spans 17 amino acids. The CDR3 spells CASSQDRRTGRPYEQYF. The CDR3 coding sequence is TGTGCCAGCAGCCAAGATCGGCGGACAGGGCGGCCCTACGAGCAGTACTTC.

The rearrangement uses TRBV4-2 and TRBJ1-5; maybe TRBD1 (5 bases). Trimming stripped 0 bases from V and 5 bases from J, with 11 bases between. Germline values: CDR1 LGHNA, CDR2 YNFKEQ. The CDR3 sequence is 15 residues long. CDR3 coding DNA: TGTGCCAGCAGCCAAGATTGGCAGGGAGATCAGCCCCAGCATTTT. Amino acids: CASSQDWQGDQPQHF.